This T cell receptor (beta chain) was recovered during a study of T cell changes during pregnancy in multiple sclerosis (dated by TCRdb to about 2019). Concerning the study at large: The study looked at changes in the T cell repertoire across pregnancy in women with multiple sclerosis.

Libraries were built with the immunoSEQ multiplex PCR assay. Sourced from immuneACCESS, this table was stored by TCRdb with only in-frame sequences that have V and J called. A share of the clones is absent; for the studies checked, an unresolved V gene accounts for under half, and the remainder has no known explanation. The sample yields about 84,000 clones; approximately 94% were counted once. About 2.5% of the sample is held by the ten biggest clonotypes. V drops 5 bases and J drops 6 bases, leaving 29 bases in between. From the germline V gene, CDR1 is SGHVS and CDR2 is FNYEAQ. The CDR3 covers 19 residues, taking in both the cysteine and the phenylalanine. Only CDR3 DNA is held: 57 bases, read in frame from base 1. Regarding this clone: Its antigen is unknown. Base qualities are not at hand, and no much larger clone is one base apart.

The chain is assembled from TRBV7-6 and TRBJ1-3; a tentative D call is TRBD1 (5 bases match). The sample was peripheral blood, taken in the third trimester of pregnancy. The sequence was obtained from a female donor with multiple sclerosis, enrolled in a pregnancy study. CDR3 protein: CASSLVRLEGRGDLNTIYF. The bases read TGTGCCAGCAGCCTAGTCAGATTGGAGGGACGAGGGGATCTAAACACCATATATTTT.